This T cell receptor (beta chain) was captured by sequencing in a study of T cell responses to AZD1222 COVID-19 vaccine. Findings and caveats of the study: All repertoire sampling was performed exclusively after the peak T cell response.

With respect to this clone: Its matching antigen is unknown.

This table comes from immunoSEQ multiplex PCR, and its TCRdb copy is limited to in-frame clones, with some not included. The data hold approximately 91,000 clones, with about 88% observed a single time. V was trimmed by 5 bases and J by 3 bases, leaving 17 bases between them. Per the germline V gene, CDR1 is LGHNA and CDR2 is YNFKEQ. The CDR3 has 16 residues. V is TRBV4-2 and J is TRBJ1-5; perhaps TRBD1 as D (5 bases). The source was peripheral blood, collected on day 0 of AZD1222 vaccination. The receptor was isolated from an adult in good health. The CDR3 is CASSKTPPGHNQPQHF. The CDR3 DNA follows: TGTGCCAGCAGCAAGACCCCACCGGGGCACAATCAGCCCCAGCATTTT.